The next 6 T cell receptor beta chains were all read from a single sample in a study of CD8 T cells in Susac syndrome. With random hexamers, reverse transcription was performed on about 0.45 to 1 ug of RNA. MiXCR, applied by TCRdb to the immunoSEQ multiplex PCR reads, yields one record per CDR3 protein. The sample includes more than 200,000 distinct CDR3 sequences, just over 90% of them seen just once. The specimen sequenced was CD4+ T cells from PBMCs. Receptors were obtained from a human donor with multiple sclerosis.

This clonotype was seen only a few times. This sequence joins TRBV2 and TRBJ2-5, with D maybe TRBD2 (7 bases). Deletions cut 4 bases from V and 6 bases from J, with 21 bases between. CDR1 SNHLY and CDR2 FYNNEI come from the germline V gene. CDR3 length: 16 residues. The DNA of the CDR3 is TGTGCCAGCAGTGGGACGGGGGGCCCCTCGGGGAAGACCCAGTACTTC. Protein sequence: CASSGTGGPSGKTQYF.

The chain recombines TRBV9 with TRBJ2-4; 8 positions agree with TRBD2. The CDR3 is 17 residues long. Germline values: CDR1 SGDLS, CDR2 YYNGEE. V trimming: 3 bases; J trimming: 0 bases; junction bases outside the gene matches: 8. CDR3 sequence reads: CASSASTSGLAKNIQYF. The CDR3 nucleotides read TGTGCCAGCAGCGCCTCCACTAGCGGACTAGCCAAAAACATTCAGTACTTC.

This chain links TRBV6-6 with TRBJ1-2; D is perhaps TRBD1 (6 bases). The CDR3 totals 13 residues. The germline V gene has CDR1 MNHNY and CDR2 SVGAGI (reference sequence). V was clipped by 8 bases and J by 5 bases, with 15 bases between them. CDR3 residues: CASHLGGQYGYTF. DNA of the CDR3: TGTGCCAGCCACCTTGGGGGCCAGTATGGCTACACCTTC.

This rearrangement joins TRBV30 to TRBJ1-1; weak D call: TRBD1 (6 bases). V was clipped by 5 bases and J by 1 base, with 14 bases between them. From germline, CDR1 is GTSNPN and CDR2 SVGIG (reference sequence). This CDR3 is built from 14 residues. CDR3 sequence reads: CAWHTGRPNTEAFF. The CDR3 nucleotides are TGTGCCTGGCATACAGGGAGGCCGAACACTGAAGCTTTCTTT.

This clonotype was counted once. The rearrangement links TRBV10-1 to TRBJ1-4; D unresolved. Trimming shortened V by 10 bases and J by 1 base, and 13 bases separated the two germline ends. The CDR3 covers 14 residues. The V gene's germline CDR1 is WNHNN and CDR2 SYGVQD (reference sequence). DNA for the CDR3: TGCGCCACCCGACATGGAAAAACTAATGAAAAACTGTTTTTT. Translated: CATRHGKTNEKLFF.

The chain's CDR3 is CASSLNWGMNEQFF. DNA of the CDR3: TGTGCCAGCAGCTTAAACTGGGGGATGAATGAGCAGTTCTTC. The chain carries TRBV7-2 and TRBJ2-1; D possibly uses TRBD1 or TRBD2 (5 bases each). The V end lost 2 bases, the J end lost 7 bases, and 12 bases lay between the germline ends. In germline, CDR1 is SGHTA, CDR2 FQGNSA. This CDR3 comprises 14 residues.